This T cell receptor beta chain was recorded in a study of identifying expanded T cells in peripheral blood. Study-wide points: Technical replicates showed roughly 1.2 changed clones; two weeks roughly 18; four weeks 19. Clone count variance between approximately 2-week samples rose with total template count.

No infections or other immune events were documented during collection. This CDR3 has 16 residues. Per germline, CDR1 MNHEY and CDR2 SVGAGI. Trimming left V 0 bases short and J 6 bases short, with 18 bases between. A note on this clone: Its specificity is unknown.

Profiling relied on immunoSEQ multiplex PCR, and the TCRdb table lists in-frame clones only, not all of them. The top ten hold just under 8.5% of the sample, which has about 110,000 clones, about 88% seen once. The TCR comes from a person aged 18 to 69 in good health. The chain has TRBV6-5 and TRBJ2-7, with D unresolved. The sequencing sample was made of blood. The CDR3 coding sequence is TGTGCCAGCAGTTACTCGGCTAAATACCCGTCGGGCGAGCAGTACTTC. Translating gives CASSYSAKYPSGEQYF.